The rows below give T cell receptor beta chains drawn from one sample of a study of shared clonotypes between healthy human individuals. Only in-frame clones appear in the TCRdb table, and some are missing; sequencing was by immunoSEQ multiplex PCR. The sample contains millions of clones, 85% to 95% of which appear only once. The source material was naive CD4+ T cells sorted from blood. These TCRs come from a young man in good health. Both conserved end residues are part of each CDR3. Each record gives: J gene, V gene, D gene, CDR3 length, CDR3 DNA, CDR3 protein. A D gene is named only where the DNA matches it firmly.

TRBJ1-1	TRBV7-9	NA	15	TGTGCCAGCAGCTTAGTTGGGGAAGGACGGACTGAAGCTTTCTTT	CASSLVGEGRTEAFF
TRBJ1-5	TRBV28	NA	11	TGTGCCAGCAGTTCAGATCAGCCCCAGCATTTT	CASSSDQPQHF
TRBJ1-1	TRBV7-9	NA	15	TGTGCCAGCAGCTTAGTTTGGGGAGGGTTCTCTGAAGCTTTCTTT	CASSLVWGGFSEAFF
TRBJ2-5	TRBV4-1	NA	13	TGCGCCAGCAGCCATCTTAATGGGAGACCACTTTACTTC	CASSHLNGRPLYF
TRBJ1-1	TRBV5-1	NA	13	TGCGCCAGCAGCTCGCAGGGCAGCACTGAAGCTTTCTTT	CASSSQGSTEAFF
TRBJ2-3	TRBV6-6	NA	13	TGTGCCAGCAGTTCCTCGACTACAGATACGCAGTATTTT	CASSSSTTDTQYF
TRBJ2-3	TRBV25-1	NA	16	TGTGCCAGCAGTTTAACGGGCGGGACGGGGACAGATACGCAGTATTTT	CASSLTGGTGTDTQYF
TRBJ2-7	TRBV18	NA	15	TGTGCCAGCTCACCCCCAGGAGGGGGACATGGTGAGCAGTACTTC	CASSPPGGGHGEQYF
TRBJ2-2	TRBV18	NA	12	TGTGCCAGCTCGACGAACACCGGGGAGCTGTTTTTT	CASSTNTGELFF
TRBJ1-2	TRBV28	NA	12	TGTGCCAGCAGTAAGCCCGGTCCTGGCTACACCTTC	CASSKPGPGYTF
TRBJ2-5	TRBV5-8	NA	13	TGTGCCAGCTCCCCTGGGGGTAAGAAGACCCAGTACTTC	CASSPGGKKTQYF
TRBJ2-7	TRBV2	NA	16	TGTGCCAGCAGCGAAAGACAGGCTACCTTCTCCTACGAGCAGTACTTC	CASSERQATFSYEQYF
TRBJ1-4	TRBV6-5	NA	15	TGTGCCAGCAGTTACGCAGGAGCCGTTAATGAAAAACTGTTTTTT	CASSYAGAVNEKLFF
TRBJ1-4	TRBV6-5	NA	14	TGTGCCAGCCGGAAAGCTGCAACTAATGAAAAACTGTTTTTT	CASRKAATNEKLFF
TRBJ2-6	TRBV5-1	TRBD1	19	TGCGCCAGCAGCTTGGGGACAGGCATTAAGAGCTCTGGGGCCAACGTCCTGACTTTC	CASSLGTGIKSSGANVLTF
TRBJ2-7	TRBV6-5	TRBD2	15	TGTGCCAGCAATGGAGGGACTAGCGGGAGTTGGGAGCAGTACTTC	CASNGGTSGSWEQYF
TRBJ1-4	TRBV5-1	NA	13	TGCGCCAGCAGCTCAAGAAATAATGAAAAACTGTTTTTT	CASSSRNNEKLFF
TRBJ1-2	TRBV6-4	NA	16	TGTGCCAGCAGCCCGGGGCCCGGATCGGGCGCCTATGGCTACACCTTC	CASSPGPGSGAYGYTF